One sample yielded the 9 T cell receptor beta chains listed below, sequenced in a study of cytomegalovirus exposure and HLA in healthy donors. PCR was performed using 60 Vbeta and 13 Jbeta primers. Clones were read by immunoSEQ multiplex PCR, and TCRdb kept only the in-frame ones, dropping some. Of 85,000 to 130,000 clones listed, more than 75% are singletons. The sample comprised PBMCs. The receptors originated from a woman in her fifties or sixties in good health and CMV-seropositive.

This chain connects TRBV27 to TRBJ2-3; D gene uncertain. The CDR3 extends over 16 amino acids. Trimming removed 3 bases from V and 1 base from J, with 14 bases in between. CDR1 MNHEY and CDR2 SMNVEV come from the germline V gene (reference sequence). CDR3 in amino acids: CASSFLGATGTDTQYF. DNA of the CDR3: TGTGCCAGCAGTTTCCTCGGAGCGACTGGCACAGATACGCAGTATTTT.

The rearrangement joins TRBV5-6 to TRBJ2-3, with D perhaps matching TRBD2 (6 bases). This CDR3 is 14 amino acids long. Germline assignment: CDR1 SGHDT and CDR2 YYEEEE. Trimming cost V 2 bases and J 2 bases, with 9 bases left between them. CDR3 region: CASSFPDYTDTQYF. In DNA form, the CDR3 reads TGTGCCAGCAGCTTCCCGGACTACACAGATACGCAGTATTTT.

This chain links TRBV7-6 with TRBJ1-2, with a weak D call TRBD1 (5 bases). Trimming stripped 1 base from V and 8 bases from J, with 14 bases between. Germline lookup yields CDR1 SGHVS and CDR2 FNYEAQ. The CDR3 is 14 residues long. As DNA, the CDR3 is TGTGCCAGCAGCTTAGATGACAGAGCGTGGGGCTACACCTTC. Translating it yields CASSLDDRAWGYTF.

The chain joins TRBV28 to TRBJ2-7; 8 bases fit TRBD1. The germline gives CDR1 MDHEN, CDR2 SYDVKM. Trimming at V came to 6 bases and at J to 6 bases, leaving 7 bases not matched to a gene. This CDR3 comprises 13 residues. The CDR3 DNA reads as TGTGCCAGCAGGACTCCCGGGACAGGCGAGCAGTACTTC. It encodes CASRTPGTGEQYF.

The rearrangement links TRBV5-1 to TRBJ2-5; 7 bases fit TRBD1. Germline CDR1 and CDR2: SGHRS and YFSETQ. This CDR3 comprises 16 residues. With 2 bases clipped from V and 1 base from J, the junction kept 8 bases outside the gene matches. CDR3 loop: CASSFYTGDIQETQYF. As DNA, the CDR3 is TGCGCCAGCAGCTTTTATACAGGGGACATCCAAGAGACCCAGTACTTC.

As DNA, the CDR3 is TGTGCCAGCAGCAAAGACAGGGGTGAGAACACTGAAGCTTTCTTT. This translates into CASSKDRGENTEAFF. The V gene is TRBV21-1, the J gene TRBJ1-1; the table calls TRBD1, which could not be checked here. TRBV21-1 is described as a pseudogene. This CDR3 is 15 amino acids long.

The rearrangement joins TRBV7-9 to TRBJ1-4; TRBD1 might be the D (5 bases). CDR1 and CDR2 from the germline V gene are SEHNR and FQNEAQ (reference sequence). Deletions cut 6 bases from V and 5 bases from J, with 19 bases between. This CDR3 region has 16 residues. This CDR3 is CASSSLLQGRNEKLFF. As DNA, the CDR3 is TGTGCCAGCAGTTCGTTGCTGCAGGGAAGAAATGAAAAACTGTTTTTT.

The chain couples TRBV5-1 to TRBJ1-4, with TRBD1 matching 11 bases. The CDR3 has 15 amino acids. V lost 4 bases and J lost 8; bases outside the gene matches: 7. Germline CDR1 SGHRS, CDR2 YFSETQ. CDR3 sequence reads: CASSGGQGAGEKLFF. Written as DNA, the CDR3 is TGCGCCAGCAGCGGCGGACAGGGGGCGGGAGAAAAACTGTTTTTT.

V and J are TRBV6-6 and TRBJ2-5; D is perhaps TRBD1 (7 bases). The V gene lost 2 bases and the J gene lost 4 bases, with 14 bases spanning the gap. The length of the CDR3 is 15 residues. Germline lookup yields CDR1 MNHNY and CDR2 SVGAGI (reference sequence). CDR3 sequence reads: CASSYAAGQTETQYF. The CDR3 bases are TGTGCCAGCAGTTACGCGGCGGGACAGACAGAGACCCAGTACTTC.